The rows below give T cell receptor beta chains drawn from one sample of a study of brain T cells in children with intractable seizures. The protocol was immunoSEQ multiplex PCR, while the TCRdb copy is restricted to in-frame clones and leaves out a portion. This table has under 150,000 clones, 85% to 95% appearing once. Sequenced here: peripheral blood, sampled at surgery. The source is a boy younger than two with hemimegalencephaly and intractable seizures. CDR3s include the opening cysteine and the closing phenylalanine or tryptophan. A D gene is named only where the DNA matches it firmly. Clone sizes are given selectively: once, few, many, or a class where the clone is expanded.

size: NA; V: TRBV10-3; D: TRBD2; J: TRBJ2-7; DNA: TGTGCCATCAGAGACCTAGCGGGAGGGTTTTCCGAGCAGTACTTC; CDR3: CAIRDLAGGFSEQYF
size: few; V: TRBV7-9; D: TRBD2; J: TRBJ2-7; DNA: TGTGCCAGCAGCGCCACCCCTAGCGGGGGCTCCTACGAGCAGTACTTC; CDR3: CASSATPSGGSYEQYF
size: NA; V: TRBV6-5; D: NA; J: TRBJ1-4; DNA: TGTGCCAGCAGTTACGCCGCAGGGGCATTAAATGAAAAACTGTTTTTT; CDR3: CASSYAAGALNEKLFF
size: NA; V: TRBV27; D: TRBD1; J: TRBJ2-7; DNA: TGTGCCAGCAGTTCCTCCGGACAGGGCTCATACGAGCAGTACTTC; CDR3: CASSSSGQGSYEQYF
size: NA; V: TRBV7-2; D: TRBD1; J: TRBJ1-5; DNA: TGTGCCAGCAGCCTACAGGGGGGCCATCAGCCCCAGCATTTT; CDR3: CASSLQGGHQPQHF
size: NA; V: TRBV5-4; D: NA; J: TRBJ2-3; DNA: TGTGCCAGCAGCTTTACCGGGAGCACAGATACGCAGTATTTT; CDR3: CASSFTGSTDTQYF
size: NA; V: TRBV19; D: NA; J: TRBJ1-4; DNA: TGTGCCAGTAGTATAGATCCCCCCGGGGGGCGTGCAACTAATGAAAAACTGTTTTTT; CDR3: CASSIDPPGGRATNEKLFF
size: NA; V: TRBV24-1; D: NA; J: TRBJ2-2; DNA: TGTGCCACCCGCGGCAAGGGAGCGAACACCGGGGAGCTGTTTTTT; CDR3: CATRGKGANTGELFF
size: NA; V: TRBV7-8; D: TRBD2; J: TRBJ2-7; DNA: TGTGCCAGCAGCTTAGGGACTAGCGGGAGGTACCCCTACGAGCAGTACTTC; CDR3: CASSLGTSGRYPYEQYF
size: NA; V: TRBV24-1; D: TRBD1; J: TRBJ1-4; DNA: TGTGCCACCAGTGATTCCGGGACAGGAGGTGAAAAACTGTTTTTT; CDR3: CATSDSGTGGEKLFF
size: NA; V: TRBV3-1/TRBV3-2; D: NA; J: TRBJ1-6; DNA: TGTGCCAGCAGCCAAGATACAGGGACCTATAATTCACCCCTCCACTTT; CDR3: CASSQDTGTYNSPLHF
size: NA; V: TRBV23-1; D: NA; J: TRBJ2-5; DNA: TGCGCCAGCAGTCAATCGGGGGGAGAGACCCAGTACTTC; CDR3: CASSQSGGETQYF
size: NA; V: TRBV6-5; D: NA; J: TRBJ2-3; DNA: TGTGCCAGCAGTTACTTGGACTACACAGATACGCAGTATTTT; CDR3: CASSYLDYTDTQYF
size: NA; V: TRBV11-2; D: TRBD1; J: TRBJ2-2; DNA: TGTGCCAGCAGCCCGGGACAGGGGGAGTCCGGGGAGCTGTTTTTT; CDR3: CASSPGQGESGELFF
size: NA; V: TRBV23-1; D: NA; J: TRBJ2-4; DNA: TGCGCCAGCAGTCAATCCGGACAGCTTTTAGCCAAAAACATTCAGTACTTC; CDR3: CASSQSGQLLAKNIQYF
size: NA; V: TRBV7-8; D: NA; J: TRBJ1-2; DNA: TGTGCCAGCAGCAGGGATTGGGATGGCTACACCTTC; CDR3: CASSRDWDGYTF
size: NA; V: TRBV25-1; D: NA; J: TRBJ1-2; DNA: TGTGCCAGCAGTGAAAGGGAGGGGGGGTTCTATGGCTACACCTTC; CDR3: CASSEREGGFYGYTF
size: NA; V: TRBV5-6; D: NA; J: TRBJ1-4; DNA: TGTGCCAGCAGACAGGACGGAAGGGGCGAAAAACTGTTTTTT; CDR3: CASRQDGRGEKLFF
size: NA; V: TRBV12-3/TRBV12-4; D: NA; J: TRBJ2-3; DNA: TGTGCCAGCACCCCGGACAGAACAGATACGCAGTATTTT; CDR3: CASTPDRTDTQYF
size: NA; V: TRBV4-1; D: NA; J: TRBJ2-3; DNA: TGCGCCAGTAGGGGGTCTCCGGCACATGGGACAGATACGCAGTATTTT; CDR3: CASRGSPAHGTDTQYF
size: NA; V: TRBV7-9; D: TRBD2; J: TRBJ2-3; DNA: TGTGCCAGCAGCCCACGGACTAGCGGAAGCACAGATACGCAGTATTTT; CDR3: CASSPRTSGSTDTQYF
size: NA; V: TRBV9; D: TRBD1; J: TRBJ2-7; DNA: TGTGCCAGCAGCGTAGGGGTCCAGGGGGACGAGCAGTACTTC; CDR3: CASSVGVQGDEQYF
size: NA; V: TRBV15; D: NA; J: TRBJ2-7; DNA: TGTGCCACCAGCAGAGAAGTTTACGTCGGACAGTACTTC; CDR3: CATSREVYVGQYF
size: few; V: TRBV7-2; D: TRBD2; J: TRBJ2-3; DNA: TGTGCCAGCAGCCCAATAGCGGGAGGGCCCCAAGATACGCAGTATTTT; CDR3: CASSPIAGGPQDTQYF
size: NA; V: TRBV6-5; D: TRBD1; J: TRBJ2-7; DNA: TGTGCCAGCAGCCCCGGGACAGGGGGAATCTACGAGCAGTACTTC; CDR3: CASSPGTGGIYEQYF
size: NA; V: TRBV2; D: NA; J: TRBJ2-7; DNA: TGTGCCAGCCTGACCTCCTACGAGCAGTACTTC; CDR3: CASLTSYEQYF
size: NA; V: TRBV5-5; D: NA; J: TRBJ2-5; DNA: TGTGCCAGCAGCTTTTGGGGGCAAGAGACCCAGTACTTC; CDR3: CASSFWGQETQYF
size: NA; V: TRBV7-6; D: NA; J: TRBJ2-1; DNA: TGTGCCAGCAGCTCGGGAATCAATGAGCAGTTCTTC; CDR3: CASSSGINEQFF
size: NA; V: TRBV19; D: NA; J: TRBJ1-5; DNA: TGTGCCACCAGCAGGGTGAATCAGCCCCAGCATTTT; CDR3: CATSRVNQPQHF
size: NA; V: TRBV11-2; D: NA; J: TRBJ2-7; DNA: TGTGCCAGCAGCTTAGAGGGTGGTTACTCCTACGAGCAGTACTTC; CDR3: CASSLEGGYSYEQYF
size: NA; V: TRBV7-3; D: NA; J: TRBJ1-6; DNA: TGTGCCAGCAGCCCCCACCCACAGAAATTCCATTCACCCCTCCACTTT; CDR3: CASSPHPQKFHSPLHF
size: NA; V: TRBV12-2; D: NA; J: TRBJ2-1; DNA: TGTGCAAGTCGCCCTAGACTAGGGTTCTTC; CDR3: CASRPRLGFF
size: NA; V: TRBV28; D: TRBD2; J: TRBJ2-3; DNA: TGTGCCAGCAGTTTATGGGGGGGGACCAGCACAGATACGCAGTATTTT; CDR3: CASSLWGGTSTDTQYF
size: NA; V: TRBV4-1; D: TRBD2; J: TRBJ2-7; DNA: TGCGCCAGCAGCCAAGACCCTACTAGCGGGCCTTACGAGCAGTACTTC; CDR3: CASSQDPTSGPYEQYF
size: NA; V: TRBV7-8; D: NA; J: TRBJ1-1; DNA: TGTGCCAGCAGCTTAGAACGGGGGGACACTGAAGCTTTCTTT; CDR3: CASSLERGDTEAFF
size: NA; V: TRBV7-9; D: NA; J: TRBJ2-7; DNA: TGTGCCAGCAGCTTAGAGTTGGGGCGCTACGAGCAGTACTTC; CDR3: CASSLELGRYEQYF
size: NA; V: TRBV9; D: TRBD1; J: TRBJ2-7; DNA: TGTGCCAGCAGCGTAGGAGCCGGGACAGGTGCCTACGAGCAGTACTTC; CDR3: CASSVGAGTGAYEQYF
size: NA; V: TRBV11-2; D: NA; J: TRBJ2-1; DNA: TGTGCCAGCAGCTTAGATATGGCTGAGCAGTTCTTC; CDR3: CASSLDMAEQFF
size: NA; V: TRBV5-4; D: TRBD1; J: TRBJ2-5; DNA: TGTGCCAGCAGCCCGACAGGGCTGGAGACCCAGTACTTC; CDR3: CASSPTGLETQYF
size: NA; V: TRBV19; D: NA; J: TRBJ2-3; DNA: TGTGCCAGTAGTATAAGAGGGCGGGATACGCAGTATTTT; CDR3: CASSIRGRDTQYF
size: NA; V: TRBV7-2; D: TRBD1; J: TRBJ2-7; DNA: TGTGCCAGCAGCTCGGGAGGACAGGGGGCCTACGAGCAGTACTTC; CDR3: CASSSGGQGAYEQYF
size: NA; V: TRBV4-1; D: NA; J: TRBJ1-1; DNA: TGCGCCAGCAGCCAAGGGGCTTTGTCGGGGTTGAACACTGAAGCTTTCTTT; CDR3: CASSQGALSGLNTEAFF
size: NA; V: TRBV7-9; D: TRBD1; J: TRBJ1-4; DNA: TGTGCCAGCAGTCCACAGGGGTTAATTGAAAAACTGTTTTTT; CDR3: CASSPQGLIEKLFF
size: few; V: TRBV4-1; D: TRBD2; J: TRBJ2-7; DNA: TGCGCCAGCAGCCATTCACCGGGACTAGGGTACGAGCAGTACTTC; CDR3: CASSHSPGLGYEQYF
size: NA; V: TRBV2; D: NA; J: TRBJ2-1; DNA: TGTGCCAGCACGCCGGGACGAAACAATGAGCAGTTCTTC; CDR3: CASTPGRNNEQFF
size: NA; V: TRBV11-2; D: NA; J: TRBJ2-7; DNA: TGTGCCAGCAGCCTCCTTTCCGGGGCCTACGAGCAGTACTTC; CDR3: CASSLLSGAYEQYF
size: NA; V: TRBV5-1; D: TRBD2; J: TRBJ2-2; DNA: TGCGCCAGCAGCAGCGCGGCGGGGGGTACCGGGGAGCTGTTTTTT; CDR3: CASSSAAGGTGELFF
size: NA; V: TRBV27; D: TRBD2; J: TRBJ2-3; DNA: TGTGCCAGCAGCCTACTACTAGCGGGAGGGCCAGATACGCAGTATTTT; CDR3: CASSLLLAGGPDTQYF